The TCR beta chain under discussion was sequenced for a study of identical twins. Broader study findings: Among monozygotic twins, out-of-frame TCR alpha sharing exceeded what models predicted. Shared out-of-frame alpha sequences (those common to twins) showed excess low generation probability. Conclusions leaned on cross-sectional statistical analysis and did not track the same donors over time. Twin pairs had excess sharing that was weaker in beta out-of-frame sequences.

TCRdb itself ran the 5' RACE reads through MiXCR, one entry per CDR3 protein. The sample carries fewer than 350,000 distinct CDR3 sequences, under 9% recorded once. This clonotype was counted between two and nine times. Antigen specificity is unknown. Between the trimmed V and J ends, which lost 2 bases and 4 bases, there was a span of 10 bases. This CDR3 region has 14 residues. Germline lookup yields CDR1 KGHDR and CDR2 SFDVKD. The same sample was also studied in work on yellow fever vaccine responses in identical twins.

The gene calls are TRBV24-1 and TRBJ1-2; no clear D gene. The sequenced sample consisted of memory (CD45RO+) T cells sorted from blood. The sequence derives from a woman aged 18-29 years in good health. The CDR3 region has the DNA TGTGCCACCAGTGATTCCGGACGGAGCTATGGCTACACCTTC. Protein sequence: CATSDSGRSYGYTF.